The 30 T cell receptor beta chains below were found in one sample sequenced in a study of regulatory T cells in long-lasting Graves disease. The TCR beta library used iRepertoire HTBI primers with Arm-PCR amplification of CDR3. In TCRdb, the multiplex PCR reads were re-called with MiXCR into one record per CDR3 protein. The sample includes 400,000 or so distinct CDR3 sequences, around 24% seen only once; the top ten take approximately 25%. The time point here: persistent/refractory GD, antithyroid drugs over 5 years with positive TRAb. Scientists built the TCR library using RNA that was extracted from PBMCs. The source was peripheral blood mononuclear cells (PBMCs), collected when the disease was refractory, from a patient treated with antithyroid drugs. These receptors originate from a female donor with Graves disease.

CDR3 nucleotide sequence: TGTGCCAGCTCACCCGGACAGGGATTGAACACTGAAGCTTTCTTT. Its translation: CASSPGQGLNTEAFF. The chain recombines TRBV18 with TRBJ1-1; 8 bases match TRBD1. The CDR3 is 15 amino acids. Germline V lookup: CDR1 KGHSH, CDR2 LQKENI. After removal of 3 bases from V and 0 bases from J, the junction contained 3 bases not matched to a gene.

This clonotype was seen ten or more times. The gene calls are TRBV5-1 and TRBJ2-7; TRBD2 might be the D (5 bases). The CDR3 covers 14 residues. The germline V and J ends were trimmed by 4 bases and 2 bases, with 13 bases remaining between them. Germline V CDR1 and CDR2: SGHRS, YFSETQ. The CDR3 sequence is CASSPGSATYEQYF. The CDR3 region has the DNA TGCGCCAGCAGCCCTGGGAGCGCCACCTACGAGCAGTACTTC.

This clonotype was detected ten times or more. Written as DNA, the CDR3 is TGTGCCAGCAGTCCCATGCAGGGGGCGACCGGGGAGCTGTTTTTT. This encodes CASSPMQGATGELFF. J is TRBJ2-2 and V is TRBV27, with 8 bases identical to TRBD1. J gave up 5 bases and V 5 bases, and 7 bases lay outside the gene matches. Germline V lookup: CDR1 MNHEY, CDR2 SMNVEV (reference sequence). CDR3 length: 15 amino acids.

The V gene is TRBV6-1, the J gene TRBJ2-3; 8 bases map to TRBD2. Per germline, CDR1 MNHNS and CDR2 SASEGT. V was clipped by 5 bases and J by 6 bases; unmatched bases: 13. The CDR3 consists of 16 residues. The CDR3 DNA is TGTGCCAGCAGTACCGGGGGGGGTCTAGGGATCGATACGCAGTATTTT. Residues: CASSTGGGLGIDTQYF.

This clonotype was seen ten or more times. This chain connects TRBV7-2 to TRBJ2-4; D perhaps matches TRBD1 (6 bases). CDR3 length equals 15 residues. CDR1 is SGHTA, CDR2 FQGNSA, per germline. V lost 4 bases and J lost 9, with 19 bases in between. The CDR3 sequence: CASSSTGHKGGIQYF. In DNA form, the CDR3 reads TGTGCCAGCAGCTCTACGGGGCACAAAGGGGGCATTCAGTACTTC.

The chain has TRBV7-8 and TRBJ2-2; no definite D call. Germline V gene lookup returns CDR1 SGHVS and CDR2 FQNEAQ. V was cut by 5 bases and J by 5 bases, with 15 bases left in between. This CDR3 spans 15 amino acids. The CDR3 DNA is TGTGCCAGCAGCCCCTTTGTGGGTGGAACCGGGGAGCTGTTTTTT. Its protein product is CASSPFVGGTGELFF.

This clonotype was observed at least ten times. V gene TRBV28 combines with J gene TRBJ1-1; a possible D gene is TRBD1 (5 bases). The CDR3 sequence is 14 residues long. Trimming left V 5 bases short and J 3 bases short, with 13 bases between. Looked up from germline, CDR1 is MDHEN and CDR2 is SYDVKM. The CDR3 loop reads CASSPTGYYTEAFF. CDR3 nucleotide sequence: TGTGCCAGCAGTCCCACAGGATATTACACTGAAGCTTTCTTT. The entire variable domain, with the rest obtained from reference TRBV28 and TRBJ1-1, is as follows: DVKVTQSSRYLVKRTGEKVFLECVQDMDHENMFWYRQDPGLGLRLIYFSYDVKMKEKGDIPEGYSVSREKKERFSLILESASTNQTSMYLCASSPTGYYTEAFFGQGTRLTVV.

V is TRBV28 and J is TRBJ2-7; 8 bases are shared with TRBD2. The CDR3 runs 13 residues. Looked up from germline, CDR1 is MDHEN and CDR2 is SYDVKM. Trimming cost V 9 bases and J 4 bases; bases outside gene matches: 8. In DNA form, the CDR3 reads TGTGCCAGTAATAGCGGGGTCGGGTACGAGCAGTACTTC. Protein product: CASNSGVGYEQYF. Drawing the rest from reference TRBV28 and TRBJ2-7, the complete variable domain is DVKVTQSSRYLVKRTGEKVFLECVQDMDHENMFWYRQDPGLGLRLIYFSYDVKMKEKGDIPEGYSVSREKKERFSLILESASTNQTSMYLCASNSGVGYEQYFGPGTRLTVT.

In this sample, this clonotype turned up many times. The chain joins TRBV29-1 to TRBJ2-7, with D uncertain. Germline-derived CDR1 and CDR2 are SQVTM and ANQGSEA. The CDR3 loop spans 13 amino acids. Trimming stripped 7 bases from V and 7 bases from J, with 20 bases between. The CDR3 sequence is CSDVIDFLREQYF. Here the CDR3 DNA reads TGCAGCGACGTGATTGATTTTTTGAGGGAGCAGTACTTC.

This clonotype was counted ten times or more. V usage is TRBV12-5 and J usage is TRBJ1-1; 8 bases match TRBD1. The trim removed 4 bases at V and 1 base at J, leaving 5 bases unmatched. This CDR3 is built from 15 residues. CDR1 is LGHNT, CDR2 FRNRAP, per germline. The CDR3 here is CASGSGQGRNTEAFF. CDR3 DNA sequence: TGTGCTAGTGGTTCCGGACAGGGCAGGAACACTGAAGCTTTCTTT.

This clonotype showed up many times. The V call is TRBV3-1, the J call TRBJ1-1; possible D gene TRBD1, 5 bases. In germline, CDR1 is LGHDT, CDR2 YNNKEL (reference sequence). V was clipped by 7 bases and J by 1 base, with 10 bases between them. The CDR3 runs to 13 residues. The chain's CDR3 is CASTQGRNTEAFF. The CDR3 nucleotides are TGTGCCAGCACTCAGGGAAGGAACACTGAAGCTTTCTTT. The whole variable domain, remainder taken from reference TRBV3-1 and TRBJ1-1, is DTAVSQTPKYLVTQMGNDKSIKCEQNLGHDTMYWYKQDSKKFLKIMFSYNNKELIINETVPNRFSPKSPDKAHLNLHINSLELGDSAVYFCASTQGRNTEAFFGQGTRLTVV.

This clonotype was counted only a few times. The chain is built from TRBV9 and TRBJ1-2; D unresolved. Between the trimmed V and J ends, which lost 4 bases and 4 bases, there was a span of 23 bases. Germline loops: CDR1 SGDLS, CDR2 YYNGEE. The CDR3 has 17 residues. The CDR3 here is CASSPPRGPDRSYGYTF. DNA of the CDR3: TGTGCCAGCAGCCCCCCCCGAGGGCCCGATAGGAGCTATGGCTACACCTTC.

The rearrangement links TRBV24-1 to TRBJ2-3, with D tentatively TRBD1 (5 bases). Deletions cut 0 bases from V and 0 bases from J, with 9 bases between. This CDR3 contains 16 residues. Germline V lookup: CDR1 KGHDR, CDR2 SFDVKD. The CDR3 spells CATSDLRGTSTDTQYF. The CDR3, as DNA: TGTGCCACCAGTGATTTGAGGGGAACTAGCACAGATACGCAGTATTTT.

This clonotype was detected only a few times. The chain joins TRBV2 to TRBJ2-3; TRBD2 might be the D (5 bases). Germline assignment: CDR1 SNHLY and CDR2 FYNNEI. With 10 bases removed from V and 0 bases from J, the gap between germline ends came to 14 bases. The CDR3 is made up of 14 amino acids. The CDR3 loop is CATHGRVSTDTQYF. The CDR3 DNA reads as TGTGCCACCCATGGGCGGGTTAGCACAGATACGCAGTATTTT.

The CDR3 region has the DNA TGTGCCAGCAGCCAAGGTCCCGCGGGAGGCCCCACAGATACGCAGTATTTT. Its protein product is CASSQGPAGGPTDTQYF. The V and J genes are TRBV3-1 and TRBJ2-3; 8 bases agree with TRBD2. V lost 1 base and J lost 2; bases outside the gene matches: 8. Germline V CDR1 and CDR2: LGHDT, YNNKEL (reference sequence). This CDR3 spans 17 amino acids.

CDR3 sequence (DNA): TGCGCCAGCAGCTTGGGAGGGGCGCGTACCGCAGATACGCAGTATTTT. This codes for CASSLGGARTADTQYF. The chain is built from TRBV5-1 and TRBJ2-3, with D perhaps given as TRBD1 or TRBD2 (5 bases each). Germline V gene lookup returns CDR1 SGHRS and CDR2 YFSETQ. The CDR3 spans 16 residues. The ends were cut back, 0 bases at V and 4 bases at J, with 15 bases in the middle.

As DNA, the CDR3 is TGTGCCAGCTCACCAAGGTGGGTGGAAGAATCACCCCTCCACTTT. It encodes CASSPRWVEESPLHF. This chain links TRBV18 with TRBJ1-6; D is unresolved. The germline gives CDR1 KGHSH, CDR2 LQKENI. Between the trimmed V and J ends, which lost 2 bases and 10 bases, there was a span of 15 bases. There are 15 residues in the CDR3. Full variable domain (missing parts from reference TRBV18 and TRBJ1-6): NAGVMQNPRHLVRRRGQEARLRCSPMKGHSHVYWYRQLPEEGLKFMVYLQKENIIDESGMPKERFSAEFPKEGPSILRIQQVVRGDSAAYFCASSPRWVEESPLHFGNGTRLTVT.

The J gene is TRBJ2-7, the V gene TRBV5-5; D is possibly TRBD1 (6 bases). The ends were cut back, 2 bases at V and 6 bases at J, with 15 bases in the middle. Germline CDR1 and CDR2: SGHKS and YYEKEE (reference sequence). The CDR3 sequence is 14 residues long. CDR3 coding DNA: TGTGCCAGCAGCTTTTCAAGGGGGTATGGCGAGCAGTACTTC. Translating it yields CASSFSRGYGEQYF.

Only a few counts were recorded for this clonotype. The V call is TRBV6-1, the J call TRBJ1-2; 7 bases map to TRBD1. V lost 7 bases and J lost 4; bases outside the gene matches: 18. The germline V gene encodes CDR1 MNHNS and CDR2 SASEGT. This CDR3 region has 17 residues. The CDR3 coding sequence is TGTGCCAGCACCCAGATATCGACAGGGACCTTTAGCTATGGCTACACCTTC. Amino acids: CASTQISTGTFSYGYTF.

The V and J genes are TRBV19 and TRBJ1-2; 8 positions agree with TRBD1. The CDR3 consists of 18 residues. Germline loops: CDR1 LNHDA, CDR2 SQIVND (reference sequence). J was trimmed by 4 bases and V by 4 bases; bases with no gene match: 17. CDR3 nucleotides: TGTGCCAGTAGTACCCAAGGGACAGGAGTCGCTACTGGCTATGGCTACACCTTC. It translates to CASSTQGTGVATGYGYTF. Filled out from reference TRBV19 and TRBJ1-2, the complete variable domain reads DGGITQSPKYLFRKEGQNVTLSCEQNLNHDAMYWYRQDPGQGLRLIYYSQIVNDFQKGDIAEGYSVSREKKESFPLTVTSAQKNPTAFYLCASSTQGTGVATGYGYTFGSGTRLTVV.

V gene TRBV6-5 combines with J gene TRBJ1-3; no definite D call. Per germline, CDR1 MNHEY and CDR2 SVGAGI. The CDR3 has 15 residues. Between the trimmed V and J ends, which lost 1 base and 3 bases, there was a span of 10 bases. This chain's CDR3 is CASSYYSGGGNTIYF. In DNA form, the CDR3 reads TGTGCCAGCAGTTACTATTCGGGCGGTGGAAACACCATATATTTT.

This clonotype was seen a few times. The genes are TRBV7-2 and TRBJ2-1; D may be TRBD2 (6 bases). The CDR3 is made up of 17 amino acids. Trimming stripped 4 bases from V and 8 bases from J, with 24 bases between. Germline V gene data show CDR1 as SGHTA and CDR2 as FQGNSA. The CDR3 region is CASSSQSRLDLDYEQFF. DNA for the CDR3: TGTGCCAGCAGCTCCCAGTCCCGACTAGATTTGGATTATGAGCAGTTCTTC.

This sequence joins TRBV6-1 and TRBJ1-5; 7 positions agree with TRBD1. Germline trimming cut 4 bases from V and 3 bases from J; bases unmatched to any gene: 12. CDR3 length: 17 residues. CDR1 and CDR2 (germline): MNHNS, SASEGT. CDR3 in DNA: TGTGCCAGCAGTGTTCCGGACAGGTATCAGTCCAATCAGCCCCAGCATTTT. Its protein product is CASSVPDRYQSNQPQHF.

Points on this clonotype: A far larger clone is one nucleotide away, so this likely arose from a read error. The chain carries TRBV11-1 and TRBJ2-5; 9 bases fit TRBD1. Unmatched junction bases numbered 7, after V lost 4 bases and J lost 7 bases. CDR3 size: 14 residues. CDR1 SGHAT and CDR2 FQDESV come from the germline V gene (reference sequence). Here the CDR3 reads CASSSQGAEGTQYF. The CDR3 region has the DNA TGTGCCAGCAGCTCACAGGGGGCTGAAGGGACCCAGTACTTC.

The chain has TRBV5-1 and TRBJ2-1, with TRBD2 matching 11 bases. Germline assignment: CDR1 SGHRS and CDR2 YFSETQ. The CDR3 consists of 15 residues. Trimming removed 5 bases from V and 8 bases from J; junction bases left unmatched: 9. For the CDR3, the DNA is TGCGCCAGCAGTTGGACTAGCGGGTGGGGTGATGAGCAGTTCTTC. It encodes CASSWTSGWGDEQFF.

The chain couples TRBV9 to TRBJ2-5; 7 bases align to TRBD1. Germline loops: CDR1 SGDLS, CDR2 YYNGEE. This CDR3 is 16 amino acids long. Trimming removed 1 base from V and 2 bases from J; junction bases left unmatched: 8. CDR3 residues: CASSVRQGLDQETQYF. CDR3 DNA sequence: TGTGCCAGCAGCGTAAGACAGGGTTTAGATCAAGAGACCCAGTACTTC.

This clonotype occurred a few times. The V call is TRBV29-1, the J call TRBJ2-5; 7 positions agree with TRBD2. V lost 3 bases and J lost 9; bases outside the gene matches: 13. The CDR3 extends over 14 amino acids. Germline lookup yields CDR1 SQVTM and CDR2 ANQGSEA. CDR3 amino acids: CSVDLASGIEAQYF. The DNA for the CDR3 is TGCAGCGTTGACCTGGCTAGCGGCATCGAGGCCCAGTACTTC.

This clonotype has more than one count but fewer than ten. The chain combines TRBV7-9 with TRBJ1-1; tentative D call: TRBD1 (6 bases). Trimming left V 6 bases short and J 5 bases short, with 16 bases between. CDR3 length: 14 amino acids. Germline V gene lookup returns CDR1 SEHNR and CDR2 FQNEAQ (reference sequence). For the CDR3, the DNA is TGTGCCAGCAGTCCTCTAATAGGGGGAACTGAAGCTTTCTTT. Protein product: CASSPLIGGTEAFF.

Ten or more counts support this clonotype. The chain combines TRBV13 with TRBJ1-2; TRBD1 agrees at 7 bases. Germline-derived CDR1 and CDR2 are PRHDT and FYEKMQ (reference sequence). Unmatched junction bases numbered 6, after V lost 5 bases and J lost 6 bases. This CDR3 contains 13 residues. The CDR3 here is CASSRRDRDGYTF. The CDR3, as DNA: TGTGCCAGCAGCCGACGAGACAGGGATGGCTACACCTTC.

This clonotype has just a few counts. V usage is TRBV3-1 and J usage is TRBJ1-2; D remains ambiguous. Germline V gene sequence: CDR1 LGHDT, CDR2 YNNKEL (reference sequence). The CDR3 is 15 residues long. The V end lost 1 base, the J end lost 6 bases, and 15 bases lay between the germline ends. CDR3 protein: CASSQVYELMDGYTF. In DNA form, the CDR3 reads TGTGCCAGCAGCCAAGTCTACGAGCTAATGGATGGCTACACCTTC.